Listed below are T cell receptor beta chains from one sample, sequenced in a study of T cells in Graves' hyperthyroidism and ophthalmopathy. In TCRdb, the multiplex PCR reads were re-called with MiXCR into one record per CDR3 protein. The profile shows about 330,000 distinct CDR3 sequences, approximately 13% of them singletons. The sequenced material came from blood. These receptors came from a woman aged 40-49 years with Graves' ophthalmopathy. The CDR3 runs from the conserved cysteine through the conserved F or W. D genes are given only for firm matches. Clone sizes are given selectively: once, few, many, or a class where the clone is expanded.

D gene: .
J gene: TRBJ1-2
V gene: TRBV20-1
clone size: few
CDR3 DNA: TGCAGTGCTAGAGATCCGGCAGGGGTGGGCTATGGCTACACCTTC
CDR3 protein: CSARDPAGVGYGYTF

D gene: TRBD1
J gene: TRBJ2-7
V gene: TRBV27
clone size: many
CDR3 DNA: TGTGCCAGCAGTCTGCGGACAGGGGGCAACAACGAGCAGTACTTC
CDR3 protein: CASSLRTGGNNEQYF

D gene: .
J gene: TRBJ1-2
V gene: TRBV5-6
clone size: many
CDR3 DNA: TGTGCCAGCAGCGCCGGGGGTTATGGCTACACCTTC
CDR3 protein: CASSAGGYGYTF

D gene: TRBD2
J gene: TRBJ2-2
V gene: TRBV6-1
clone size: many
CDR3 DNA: TGTGCCAGCAGTTCTAGCGGGGGGACAACCGGGGAGCTGTTTTTT
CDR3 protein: CASSSSGGTTGELFF

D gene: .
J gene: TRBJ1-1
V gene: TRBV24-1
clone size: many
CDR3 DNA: TGTGCCACCAGTGATACCCTGGGGGCTGGTGAAGCTTTCTTT
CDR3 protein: CATSDTLGAGEAFF

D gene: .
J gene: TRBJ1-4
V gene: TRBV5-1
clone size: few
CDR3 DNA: TGCGCCAGCAGCCCCCCTGGACCGGGTGAAAAACTGTTTTTT
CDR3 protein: CASSPPGPGEKLFF

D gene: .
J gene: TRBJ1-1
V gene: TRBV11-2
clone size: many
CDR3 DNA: TGTGCCAGCAGCTTAGGTTCAGTGAACACTGAAGCTTTCTTT
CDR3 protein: CASSLGSVNTEAFF

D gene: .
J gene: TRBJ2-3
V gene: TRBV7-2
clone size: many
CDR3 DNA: TGTGCCAGCAGCCGCAGGCTAAGAGGGTTACCAGATACGCAGTATTTT
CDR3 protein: CASSRRLRGLPDTQYF

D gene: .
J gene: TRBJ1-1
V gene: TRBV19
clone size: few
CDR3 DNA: TGTGCCAGCGGGTGGAATTTGGACACTGAAGCTTTCTTT
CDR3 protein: CASGWNLDTEAFF

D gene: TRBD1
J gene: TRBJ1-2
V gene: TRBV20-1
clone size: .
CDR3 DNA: TGCAGTGCTTTACAGGGGAATGGCTACACCTTC
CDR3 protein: CSALQGNGYTF

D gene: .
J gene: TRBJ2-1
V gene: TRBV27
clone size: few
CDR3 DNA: TGTGCCAGCAGTTTATTCCTACACCATGAGCAGTTCTTC
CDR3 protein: CASSLFLHHEQFF

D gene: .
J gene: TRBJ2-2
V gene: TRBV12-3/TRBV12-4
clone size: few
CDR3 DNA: TGTGCCAGCAGCACCGATCTAGCACCAACCGGGGAGCTGTTTTTT
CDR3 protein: CASSTDLAPTGELFF

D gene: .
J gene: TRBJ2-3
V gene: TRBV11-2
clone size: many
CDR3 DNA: TGTGCCAGCAGCTTAGGGTCTTTACCAGATACGCAGTATTTT
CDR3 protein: CASSLGSLPDTQYF

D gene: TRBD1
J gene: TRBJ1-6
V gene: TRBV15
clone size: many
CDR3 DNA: TGTGCCACCAGCGCGAGCTCAGGGGGTATGGGTTCACCCCTCCACTTT
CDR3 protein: CATSASSGGMGSPLHF

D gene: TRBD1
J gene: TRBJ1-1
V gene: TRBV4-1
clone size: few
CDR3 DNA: TGCGCCAGCAGCCAAGAGGGGACAGGGAACACTGAAGCTTTCTTT
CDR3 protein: CASSQEGTGNTEAFF

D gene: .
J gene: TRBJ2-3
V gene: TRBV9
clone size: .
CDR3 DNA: TGTGCCAGCAGCGAACCCCAGTTGGCTAGCGAGTCGAGCACAGATACGCAGTATTTT
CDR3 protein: CASSEPQLASESSTDTQYF

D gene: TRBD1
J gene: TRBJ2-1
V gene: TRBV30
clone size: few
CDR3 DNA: TGTGCCTGGAGTGTATGGGACAGGGTTTTGTATGAGCAGTTCTTC
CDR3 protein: CAWSVWDRVLYEQFF

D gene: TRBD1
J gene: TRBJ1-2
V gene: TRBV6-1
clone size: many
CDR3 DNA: TGTGCCAGCACCCTAGATGCGACAGGGGATGGCTACACCTTC
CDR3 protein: CASTLDATGDGYTF

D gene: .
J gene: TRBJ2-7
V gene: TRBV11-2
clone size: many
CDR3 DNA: TGTGCCAGCAGCTTAGATGGAGACTACGAGCAGTACTTC
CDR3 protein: CASSLDGDYEQYF

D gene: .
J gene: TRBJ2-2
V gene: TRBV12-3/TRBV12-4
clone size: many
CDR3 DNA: TGTGCCAGCAGCCGAGGAGGGCCGGGCGGGGAGCTGTTTTTT
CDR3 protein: CASSRGGPGGELFF

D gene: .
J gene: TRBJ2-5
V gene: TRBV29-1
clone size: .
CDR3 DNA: TGCAGCGTTTGGGCCCGGAAGACCCAGTACTTC
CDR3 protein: CSVWARKTQYF

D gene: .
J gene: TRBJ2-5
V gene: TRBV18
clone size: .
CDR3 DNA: TGTGCCAACTCACCATGGCAAAAAGAGACCCAGTACTTC
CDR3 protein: CANSPWQKETQYF

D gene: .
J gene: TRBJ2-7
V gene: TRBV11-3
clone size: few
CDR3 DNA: TGTGCCAGCAGCTTAGTTGCAGGTTTCTCCTACGAGCAGTACTTC
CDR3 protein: CASSLVAGFSYEQYF

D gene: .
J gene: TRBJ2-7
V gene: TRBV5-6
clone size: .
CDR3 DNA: TGTGCCAGCAGCCGGGTTGAAACCTACGAGCAGTACTTC
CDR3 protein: CASSRVETYEQYF

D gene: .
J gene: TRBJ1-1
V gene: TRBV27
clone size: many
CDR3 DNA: TGTGCCAGCAGTTTACAGGGGTATACTGAAGCTTTCTTT
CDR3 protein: CASSLQGYTEAFF

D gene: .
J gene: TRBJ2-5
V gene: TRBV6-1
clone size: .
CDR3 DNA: TGTGCCAGCAGTGAAGGACGGCTCCGGGAGACCCAGTACTTC
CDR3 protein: CASSEGRLRETQYF

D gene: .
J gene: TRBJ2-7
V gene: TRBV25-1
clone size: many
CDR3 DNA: TGTGCCAGCAGCCCCATAGGCTACGAGCAGTACTTC
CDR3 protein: CASSPIGYEQYF

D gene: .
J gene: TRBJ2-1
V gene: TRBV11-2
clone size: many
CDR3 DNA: TGTGCCAGCAGCTTAGATAAGAGTGGGGTTCTAGACTTCTACAATGAGCAGTTCTTC
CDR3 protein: CASSLDKSGVLDFYNEQFF

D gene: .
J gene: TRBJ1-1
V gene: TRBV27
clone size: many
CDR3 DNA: TGTGCCAGCAGCTACCGGGAGGGGGACACTGAAGCTTTCTTT
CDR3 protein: CASSYREGDTEAFF

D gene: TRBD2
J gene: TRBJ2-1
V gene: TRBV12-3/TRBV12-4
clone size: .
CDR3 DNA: TGTGCCAGCAGGAAGGGACTAGCGGGAGGGCCAGAGGAGCAGTTCTTC
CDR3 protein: CASRKGLAGGPEEQFF

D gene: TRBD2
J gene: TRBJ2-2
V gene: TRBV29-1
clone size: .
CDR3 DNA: TGCAGCGTAGGTGGGGGGGGGACTCGAAGAGGCACCGGGGAGCTGTTTTTT
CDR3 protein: CSVGGGGTRRGTGELFF

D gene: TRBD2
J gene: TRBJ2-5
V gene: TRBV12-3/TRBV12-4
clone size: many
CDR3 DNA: TGTGCCAGCAGTTTTGGCGGGGGGGCCGGGACCCAGTACTTC
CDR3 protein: CASSFGGGAGTQYF

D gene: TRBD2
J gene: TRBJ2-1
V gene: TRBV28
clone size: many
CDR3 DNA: TGTGCCAGCAGGCCCCCAGGGCGGGAGGGCCATGAGCAGTTCTTC
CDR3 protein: CASRPPGREGHEQFF

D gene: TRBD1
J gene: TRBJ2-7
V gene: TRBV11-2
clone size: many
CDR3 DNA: TGTGCCAGCAGCAGACCCGGGACAGCAACCTACGAGCAGTACTTC
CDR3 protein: CASSRPGTATYEQYF

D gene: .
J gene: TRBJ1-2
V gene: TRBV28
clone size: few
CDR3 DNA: TGTGCCAGCAGTTTAGTCGCCGGCCAGCTCTATGGCTACACCTTC
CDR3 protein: CASSLVAGQLYGYTF

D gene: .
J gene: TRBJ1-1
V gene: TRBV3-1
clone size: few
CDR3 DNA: TGTGCCAGCAGCCGGCCGGGGGTGAACACTGAAGCTTTCTTT
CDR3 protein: CASSRPGVNTEAFF

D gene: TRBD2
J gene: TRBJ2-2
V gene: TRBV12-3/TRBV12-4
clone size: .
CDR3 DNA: TGTGCCAGCAGCCCACACCTTCCCCTAGCGGGTACCCATCCCGGGGAGCTGTTTTTT
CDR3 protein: CASSPHLPLAGTHPGELFF

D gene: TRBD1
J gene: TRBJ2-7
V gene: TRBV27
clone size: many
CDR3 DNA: TGTGCCAGCAGCTATAACCCGGGACAGGCACCTTATCAGCAGTACTTC
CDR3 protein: CASSYNPGQAPYQQYF

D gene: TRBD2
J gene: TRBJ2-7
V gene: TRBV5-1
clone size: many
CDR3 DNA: TGCGCCAGCAGCTTCCTGACTAGCGTCGCCTACGAGCAGTACTTC
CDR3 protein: CASSFLTSVAYEQYF

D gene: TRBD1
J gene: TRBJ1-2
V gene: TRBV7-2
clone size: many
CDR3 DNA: TGTGCCAGCAGCTTAGGGCAGGGGGCGTTTTACACCTTC
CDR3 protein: CASSLGQGAFYTF

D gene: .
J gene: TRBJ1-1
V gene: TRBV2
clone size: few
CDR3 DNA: TGTGCCAGCAGAGTGTACCCTGAAGCTTTCTTT
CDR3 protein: CASRVYPEAFF

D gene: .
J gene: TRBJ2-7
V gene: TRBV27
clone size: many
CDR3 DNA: TGTGCCAGCAGTTTACCCCGGTTGGGGATGGCGGGCGAGCAGTACTTC
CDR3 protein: CASSLPRLGMAGEQYF

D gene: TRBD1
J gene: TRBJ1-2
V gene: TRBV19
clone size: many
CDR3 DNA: TGTGCCAGTACTCTTTCCCCTCGGGACAGGGTGGGTGGCTACGGCTACACCTTC
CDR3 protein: CASTLSPRDRVGGYGYTF

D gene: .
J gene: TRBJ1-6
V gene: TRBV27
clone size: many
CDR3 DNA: TGTGCCAGCAGACCATCCCCGACAGGCTCCTATAATTCACCCCTCCACTTT
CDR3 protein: CASRPSPTGSYNSPLHF

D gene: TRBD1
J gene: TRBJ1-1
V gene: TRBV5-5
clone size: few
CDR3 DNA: TGTGCCAGCAGCCCCGGGACAGGGAACATTAACACTGAAGCTTTCTTT
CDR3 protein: CASSPGTGNINTEAFF

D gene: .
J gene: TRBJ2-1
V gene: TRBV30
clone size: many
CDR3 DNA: TGTGCCTGGAGTGTAGATGTCAATGAGCAGTTCTTC
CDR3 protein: CAWSVDVNEQFF

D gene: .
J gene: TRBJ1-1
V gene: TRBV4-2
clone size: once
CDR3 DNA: TGTGCCAGCAGCCAAAGGAGCTTGGACACAAACACTGAAGCTTTCTTT
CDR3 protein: CASSQRSLDTNTEAFF

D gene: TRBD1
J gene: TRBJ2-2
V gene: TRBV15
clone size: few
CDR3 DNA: TGTGCCACCAGCATAGGGACAGGGGGCCCCGGGGAGCTGTTTTTT
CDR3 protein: CATSIGTGGPGELFF

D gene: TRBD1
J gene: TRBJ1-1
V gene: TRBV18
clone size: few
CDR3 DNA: TGTGCCAGCTCACCATCTCCCATTGGATTCAGACAGGGGAACACTGAAGCTTTCTTT
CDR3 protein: CASSPSPIGFRQGNTEAFF

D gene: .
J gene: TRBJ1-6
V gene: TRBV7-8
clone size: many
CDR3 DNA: TGTGCCAGCAGCTGGGGGGGATCGGGGGGTGGTTCACCCCTCCACTTT
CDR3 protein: CASSWGGSGGGSPLHF

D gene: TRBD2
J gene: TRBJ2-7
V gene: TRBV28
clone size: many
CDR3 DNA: TGTGCCAGCAGTTTATCCCGACCGTCTAGCGGGGTAAAGTACGAGCAGTACTTC
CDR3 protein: CASSLSRPSSGVKYEQYF

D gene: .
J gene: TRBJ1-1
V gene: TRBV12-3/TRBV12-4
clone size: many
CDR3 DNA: TGTGCCAGCAGTCGGGGAGGGACGAACACTGAAGCTTTCTTT
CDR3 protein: CASSRGGTNTEAFF

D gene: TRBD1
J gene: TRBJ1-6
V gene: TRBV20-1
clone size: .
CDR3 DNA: TGCAGTGCTGGGGGGACAGATTATAATTCACCCCTCCACTTT
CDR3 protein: CSAGGTDYNSPLHF

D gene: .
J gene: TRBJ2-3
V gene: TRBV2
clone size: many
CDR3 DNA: TGTGCCAGCAGGCGGGAACGCACAGATACGCAGTATTTT
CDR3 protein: CASRRERTDTQYF

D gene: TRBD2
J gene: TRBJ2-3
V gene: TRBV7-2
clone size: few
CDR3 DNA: TGTGCCAGCAGCGTAGCGGGAAGAGGTACAGATACGCAGTATTTT
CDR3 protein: CASSVAGRGTDTQYF